This T cell receptor beta chain was captured in a study of blood T cell repertoires in COVID-19. J lost 6 bases, V lost 2 bases, and 2 bases had no gene match. Germline CDR1 is MDHEN and CDR2 is SYDVKM. This CDR3 region has 14 residues. The method was immunoSEQ multiplex PCR; TCRdb's version includes in-frame clones alone and lacks a portion of them. The sample lists roughly 120,000 clones, approximately 87% occurring once. The chain combines TRBV28 with TRBJ2-2; 8 positions match TRBD1. The receptor comes from a man aged 65 to 79 who had recovered from COVID-19. Sequencing was performed on peripheral blood. The CDR3 spells CASSLQGASGELFF. CDR3 in DNA: TGTGCCAGCAGTTTACAGGGGGCCTCCGGGGAGCTGTTTTTT.